The 7 T cell receptor beta chains below all came from one sample that was sequenced in a study of blood T cell repertoires in COVID-19. TCRdb keeps only in-frame clones here, not all; method: immunoSEQ multiplex PCR. The sample contains 220,000 or so clones, about 82% of which appear only once. Material for sequencing was PBMCs or T cells enriched from blood (not recorded which). These TCRs come from a woman aged 45-65 years who had recovered from COVID-19.

The V and J genes are TRBV5-1 and TRBJ1-1; possible D gene TRBD1, 6 bases. Germline CDR1 is SGHRS and CDR2 is YFSETQ. This CDR3 has 15 residues. V was pared by 0 bases and J by 6 bases, with 15 bases between. The CDR3 nucleotides read TGCGCCAGCAGCTTGGCGCCAGGGGTCAATGCTGAAGCTTTCTTT. Translation: CASSLAPGVNAEAFF.

The chain has TRBV5-1 and TRBJ2-5; 8 bases are shared with TRBD1. This CDR3 comprises 16 residues. The V segment lost 3 bases and the J segment 6 bases; nucleotides outside the gene matches: 13. Germline CDR1 and CDR2: SGHRS and YFSETQ. This CDR3 is CASSSLEQGATKTQYF. CDR3 bases: TGCGCCAGCAGCTCGCTAGAGCAGGGGGCGACGAAGACCCAGTACTTC.

The chain carries TRBV19 and TRBJ1-4, with TRBD1 as a possible D gene (5 bases). The germline V gene has CDR1 LNHDA and CDR2 SQIVND (reference sequence). With 5 bases removed from V and 5 bases from J, the gap between germline ends came to 12 bases. The CDR3 spans 14 residues. The CDR3 loop is CASSGSGGNEKLFF. As DNA, the CDR3 is TGTGCCAGTAGTGGCTCGGGGGGGAATGAAAAACTGTTTTTT.

The chain carries TRBV2 and TRBJ2-2, with D unclear. V was shortened by 6 bases and J by 0 bases, with 8 bases between the two germline ends. Germline loops: CDR1 SNHLY, CDR2 FYNNEI. The CDR3 contains 14 residues. CDR3 in amino acids: CASRPNTNTGELFF. Here the CDR3 DNA reads TGTGCCAGCAGGCCAAACACGAACACCGGGGAGCTGTTTTTT.

The chain uses TRBV5-1 and TRBJ2-2, with TRBD2 matching 13 bases. This CDR3 is 16 amino acids long. Germline loops: CDR1 SGHRS, CDR2 YFSETQ. V lost 4 bases to trimming and J lost 4 bases; unmatched junction nucleotides: 4. This chain's CDR3 is CASSEGLAGTTGELFF. The DNA of the CDR3 is TGCGCCAGCAGCGAGGGACTAGCGGGAACCACCGGGGAGCTGTTTTTT.

The V gene is TRBV7-9, the J gene TRBJ1-1, with D possibly TRBD1 on 5 matching bases. This CDR3 has 13 amino acids. Looked up from germline, CDR1 is SEHNR and CDR2 is FQNEAQ (reference sequence). V was cut by 11 bases and J by 0 bases, with 13 bases left in between. This CDR3 is CAGVGAVNTEAFF. In nucleotides, the CDR3 is TGTGCCGGCGTAGGGGCCGTGAACACTGAAGCTTTCTTT.

CDR3 protein: CATSTGGHSDTQYF. As DNA, the CDR3 is TGTGCCACCAGTACAGGGGGGCATTCGGATACGCAGTATTTT. The genes are TRBV24-1 and TRBJ2-3; 8 bases align to TRBD1. After removal of 6 bases from V and 6 bases from J, the junction contained 7 bases not matched to a gene. There are 14 residues in the CDR3. Germline CDR1 and CDR2: KGHDR and SFDVKD.